This T cell receptor (beta chain) was obtained from a study of blood T cell repertoires in COVID-19. Participants came from about 24 US areas, aged about 18 to 89 years. Cohort 3 donors were reported recovered after two negative PCRs, clearance, or symptom resolution. Profiled with immunoSEQ multiplex PCR; TCRdb holds only in-frame clones, not every one. The table has over 250,000 clones, about 90% seen once. Specimen: PBMCs or T cells enriched from blood (not recorded which). The TCR was taken from a woman aged 60-70 years who had recovered from COVID-19.

Written as DNA, the CDR3 is TGTGCCAGCAGCCAAGAAGTAGGACAGTTCTACGAGCAGTACTTC. It yields the protein CASSQEVGQFYEQYF. The V call is TRBV4-2, the J call TRBJ2-7; possibly TRBD1 for D (6 bases). Germline V CDR1 and CDR2: LGHNA, YNFKEQ. The CDR3 has 15 amino acids. With 0 bases removed from V and 3 bases from J, the gap between germline ends came to 12 bases.